This T cell receptor (beta chain) was identified in a study of OX40 agonist ivuxolimab in advanced cancers. Across the study: The dose-escalation cohort had hepatocellular carcinoma, melanoma, renal cell or head and neck cancer.

With autoimmune disease history or systemic immunosuppression, patients were excluded. Study-level results: Among T cells, CD8+ cells averaged more expanded clones than CD4+ cells. Among some nonresponders, normalized T-cell clonal expansion was also low.

CDR1 is GTSNPN, CDR2 SVGIG, per germline (reference sequence). Trimming pared 0 bases from V and 4 bases from J, leaving 13 bases between. CDR3 size: 14 residues. The method was immunoSEQ multiplex PCR; TCRdb's version includes in-frame clones alone and lacks a portion of them. The data contain approximately 45,000 clones, 88% of them singletons. About this clone: Its antigen is unidentified.

The rearrangement links TRBV30 to TRBJ2-7, with TRBD2 as a possible D gene (6 bases). Sequencing used CD4+ or CD8+ T cells sorted from blood, obtained in a trial of the OX40 agonist ivuxolimab. This receptor was identified in an adult with an advanced solid tumor such as melanoma, head and neck, liver or kidney cancer. In nucleotides, the CDR3 is TGTGCCTGGAGTGTACTCACGGGAGTTTACGAGCAGTACTTC. Residues: CAWSVLTGVYEQYF.